Sequencing of this TCR beta chain was carried out in a study of blood T cell repertoires in COVID-19. Study context: PBMCs, B-cell-depleted T cells, or T cells provided the cDNA or gDNA that made up the material.

The length of the CDR3 is 14 residues. V was cut by 1 base and J by 2 bases, with 8 bases left in between. The germline CDR1 and CDR2 sequences are SGHTA and FQGNSA. This clone was seen only once. Authors' analysis steps: Quantification of nucleated cells was approximated via reference gene primer amplification. Clones were read by immunoSEQ multiplex PCR, and TCRdb kept only the in-frame ones, dropping some. V, J and clone size are taken as reported in that table, and D and trimming were inferred from the DNA itself. The data show approximately 53,000 clones, 82% seen once. This chain uses TRBV7-2 with TRBJ2-5; D is possibly TRBD2 (6 bases). Sequenced sample: peripheral blood. The receptor's source is a woman aged 60 to 75 with acute or convalescent COVID-19. CDR3 sequence: CASSLVAEQETQYF. The CDR3 region has the DNA TGTGCCAGCAGCTTAGTAGCGGAACAAGAGACCCAGTACTTC.